The clone carrying this TCR beta chain was observed a handful of times. Its antigen is undetermined. This record comes from a study of STAT5B mutations in CD4+ large granular lymphocyte leukemia. Study observations and caveats: Data were not HLA-matched across samples.

The data were produced by immunoSEQ multiplex PCR, yet TCRdb's version contains in-frame clones alone and is incomplete. This sample has over 25,000 clones, with 65% to 80% found just once. Germline V gene data show CDR1 as KGHSH and CDR2 as LQKENI. The ends lost 4 bases at V and 10 bases at J; junction bases unmatched: 15. This CDR3 is built from 15 residues. The chain couples TRBV18 to TRBJ1-1; 7 nucleotides line up with TRBD1. This clonotype was sampled from a human donor in good health. Material: CD4+ T cells from blood buffy coats. The chain's CDR3 is CASSRGGTVYAGAFF. The CDR3 DNA is TGTGCCAGCTCACGCGGAGGGACAGTCTATGCGGGAGCTTTCTTT.